The clone carrying this T cell receptor (beta chain) was detected many times. What it binds is unknown. The ends were cut back, 1 base at V and 1 base at J, with 7 bases in the middle. Germline values: CDR1 SGHVS, CDR2 FNYEAQ. This CDR3 is built from 15 residues. Unique molecular identifiers were incorporated during preparation of the TCRbeta library. TCRdb itself ran the PCR reads through MiXCR, one entry per CDR3 protein. Altogether approximately 300,000 distinct CDR3 sequences are present, roughly 10% being singletons, with the ten largest covering around 24%. The entry originates in a study of T-cell reconstitution after alpha-beta-depleted transplantation in children. Study results and limitations: T-cell numbers and diversity one year post-transplant derived largely from freshly generated T cells. By about two months after transplant, alpha-beta T cells reportedly arose from several hundred graft clones that had expanded. Recipient T cells and thymic progenitors that survived gave rise to the high TCRbeta diversity observed at day 60 in some patients.

The material sequenced was peripheral blood, taken 180 days after TCRalphabeta/CD19-depleted stem cell transplant. This clonotype originated in a male patient aged 2-10 years who had a stem cell transplant for chronic granulomatous disease, so the T cells may come from the graft donor. The chain couples TRBV7-6 to TRBJ2-2; D unclear. CDR3 DNA: TGTGCCAGCAGCTTAGAGTCAGGGAACACCGGGGAGCTGTTTTTT. Amino acids: CASSLESGNTGELFF.